The 25 T cell receptor beta chains below were found in one sample sequenced in a study of T cells expressing NK-cell markers. TCRdb re-called the 5' RACE reads, yielding one record per CDR3 amino acid sequence without DNA. This specimen shows 130,000 to 150,000 distinct CDR3 sequences; the ten leading clones hold 9% to 15%. The sample taken for sequencing was blood T cells: a sorted CD56 or NKG2C T cell subset, CD4+ or CD8+ T cells, or bulk PBMC T cells (not recorded which). Source of these receptors: a man between 18 and 35 years old in good health.

The CDR3 here is CATVREGNTDTQYF. V usage is TRBV15 and J usage is TRBJ2-3. Germline CDR1 LNHNV, CDR2 YYDKDF (reference sequence). There are 14 residues in the CDR3.

The chain uses TRBV12-3 or TRBV12-4 and TRBJ1-2. The CDR3 covers 14 residues. CDR3 amino acids: CASTVGRNNYGYTF.

This chain uses TRBV7-2 with TRBJ2-2. This CDR3 spans 14 amino acids. Germline CDR1 reads SGHTA; CDR2 reads FQGNSA. CDR3 sequence: CASSLAKGPGELFF.

The V call is TRBV7-9, the J call TRBJ2-7; TCRdb's assignment of TRBD1 cannot be checked, as there is no DNA. Germline assignment: CDR1 SEHNR and CDR2 FQNEAQ (reference sequence). CDR3 length: 16 amino acids. CDR3: CASNGNLSGRASEQYF.

The chain combines TRBV10-2 with TRBJ2-2; with no DNA, the TCRdb D assignment of TRBD1 cannot be verified. CDR3 length: 15 residues. Germline CDR1 and CDR2: WSHSY and SAAADI. The CDR3 sequence: CASRITGADTGELFF.

This sequence joins TRBV5-5 and TRBJ2-7; the TCRdb D gene call, TRBD1, has no DNA to confirm it. The germline V gene encodes CDR1 SGHKS and CDR2 YYEKEE (reference sequence). The CDR3 loop spans 12 amino acids. This chain's CDR3 is CASSAGPHEQYF.

The CDR3 here is CSASEREYQETQYF. The gene calls are TRBV20-1 and TRBJ2-5; the TRBD2 assignment by TCRdb is unverifiable without DNA. The CDR3 is 14 residues long. Looked up from germline, CDR1 is DFQATT and CDR2 is SNEGSKA (reference sequence).

CDR3 sequence: CAWSVWGGNTGELFF. The chain links TRBV30 to TRBJ2-2. There are 15 residues in the CDR3. Per germline, CDR1 GTSNPN and CDR2 SVGIG (reference sequence).

The rearrangement joins TRBV19 to TRBJ2-1; TCRdb designates TRBD2, a call that cannot be tested without DNA. CDR1 is LNHDA and CDR2 is SQIVND in the germline V gene (reference sequence). The length of the CDR3 is 13 residues. The CDR3 reads CASTPGLYNEQFF.

Here the CDR3 reads CASSQDIERETQYF. The genes are TRBV4-2 and TRBJ2-5; as DNA is missing, the TRBD2 call by TCRdb cannot be tested. The CDR3 covers 14 residues. The germline V gene has CDR1 LGHNA and CDR2 YNFKEQ.

V gene TRBV24-1 combines with J gene TRBJ2-1; TCRdb indicates TRBD1, and absent DNA this call remains unverified. From germline, CDR1 is KGHDR and CDR2 SFDVKD. The CDR3 has 14 residues. CDR3 protein: CATGTGLGGDEQFF.

The rearrangement links TRBV7-9 to TRBJ2-3; the D call from TCRdb, TRBD1, cannot be confirmed without DNA. This CDR3 has 12 amino acids. Germline V gene lookup returns CDR1 SEHNR and CDR2 FQNEAQ (reference sequence). CDR3: CASSTGLETQYF.

V gene TRBV5-1 combines with J gene TRBJ2-1; TCRdb names TRBD2, which stays unverified in the absence of DNA. The CDR3 totals 18 residues. Germline CDR1 SGHRS, CDR2 YFSETQ. CDR3 loop: CASSPPGREGLSNNEQFF. Variable domain in full (rest from reference TRBV5-1 and TRBJ2-1): KAGVTQTPRYLIKTRGQQVTLSCSPISGHRSVSWYQQTPGQGLQFLFEYFSETQRNKGNFPGRFSGRQFSNSRSEMNVSTLELGDSALYLCASSPPGREGLSNNEQFFGPGTRLTVL.

The genes are TRBV4-3 and TRBJ2-7; the D gene TCRdb calls, TRBD2, cannot be checked with no DNA. The CDR3 covers 17 residues. CDR1 is LGHNA, CDR2 YSLEER, per germline. The CDR3 protein is CASSQDWTSGGGREQYF.

The chain links TRBV5-1 to TRBJ2-3; TCRdb's D gene call, TRBD2, goes unchecked for lack of DNA. The CDR3 spans 18 residues. The germline V gene encodes CDR1 SGHRS and CDR2 YFSETQ. This CDR3 reads CASSLVTRTSGVGDTQYF.

The rearrangement joins TRBV2 to TRBJ1-2. This CDR3 contains 11 residues. Germline assignment: CDR1 SNHLY and CDR2 FYNNEI. CDR3 amino acids: CARKMADGYTF.

J is TRBJ2-7 and V is TRBV9; without DNA, the TCRdb call of TRBD1 cannot be checked. CDR1 SGDLS and CDR2 YYNGEE come from the germline V gene. The CDR3 has 17 residues. CDR3 residues: CASSVGLSTGASYEQYF.

This rearrangement joins TRBV12-3 or TRBV12-4 to TRBJ2-3. The CDR3 runs 13 residues. This CDR3 is CASSFVLWDTQYF.

The CDR3 reads CASREGQVAEAFF. V is TRBV12-3 or TRBV12-4 and J is TRBJ1-1; TCRdb designates TRBD1, a call that cannot be tested without DNA. The length of the CDR3 is 13 residues.

The chain is built from TRBV29-1 and TRBJ2-7. The CDR3 runs to 14 residues. The V gene's germline CDR1 is SQVTM and CDR2 ANQGSEA. The CDR3: CSVSMTRNPYEQYF.

V and J are TRBV12-3 or TRBV12-4 and TRBJ2-1; TCRdb's assignment of TRBD2 cannot be checked, as there is no DNA. The CDR3 totals 15 residues. The CDR3 region is CASRGLPSSYNEQFF.

The chain combines TRBV7-9 with TRBJ2-1. The germline CDR1 and CDR2 sequences are SEHNR and FQNEAQ (reference sequence). The CDR3 length is 14 residues. CDR3 residues: CASRADGPYNEQFF.

V is TRBV7-2 and J is TRBJ2-7; TCRdb proposes TRBD1, but this gene call is untestable without DNA. CDR1 and CDR2 from the germline V gene are SGHTA and FQGNSA. There are 15 residues in the CDR3. The CDR3 reads CASRGGAGVAYEQYF.

The chain has TRBV12-3 or TRBV12-4 and TRBJ2-5; there is no DNA to check the TCRdb D call of TRBD2. This CDR3 comprises 15 residues. The CDR3 loop reads CASSLTSYDQETQYF.

This chain joins TRBV6-1 and TRBJ1-1. This CDR3 comprises 13 residues. Germline V gives CDR1 MNHNS, CDR2 SASEGT. The CDR3 spells CASSINENTEAFF.